The 8 T cell receptor beta chains below were found in one sample sequenced in a study of blood T cell repertoires in COVID-19. Here immunoSEQ multiplex PCR was the method, and the copy in TCRdb shows in-frame clones only, minus some. Here the sample spans under 250,000 clones, 88% being singletons. The sample taken for sequencing was PBMCs or T cells enriched from blood (not recorded which). Receptors were obtained from a woman aged 40-49 years who had been exposed to COVID-19.

This clone came up once. V usage is TRBV19 and J usage is TRBJ2-5; tentatively, D is TRBD1 (6 bases). The CDR3 consists of 13 residues. Per the germline V gene, CDR1 is LNHDA and CDR2 is SQIVND (reference sequence). V lost 3 bases and J 7 bases, leaving 12 bases between the germline ends. The CDR3 DNA is TGTGCCAGTAGTATTGGGGGCGTCGGGACCCAGTACTTC. Amino acids: CASSIGGVGTQYF.

The chain couples TRBV6-2 or TRBV6-3 to TRBJ1-1; no clear D. The CDR3 spans 16 residues. Per germline, CDR1 MNHEY and CDR2 SVGEGT. The V gene lost 1 base and the J gene lost 0 bases, with 12 bases spanning the gap. CDR3 in DNA: TGTGCCAGCAGTTACTTGGGCAGGATAATGAACACTGAAGCTTTCTTT. Translation: CASSYLGRIMNTEAFF.

Only one count was recorded for this clone. The chain recombines TRBV24-1 with TRBJ1-2, with 7 positions matching TRBD1. The V gene's germline CDR1 is KGHDR and CDR2 SFDVKD. The CDR3 sequence is 14 residues long. J lost 3 bases, V lost 4 bases, and 4 bases had no gene match. CDR3 bases: TGTGCCACCAGTGACCTAGACAGGGACTATGGCTACACCTTC. It yields the protein CATSDLDRDYGYTF.

The chain couples TRBV29-1 to TRBJ2-2; 8 bases match TRBD2. The V gene's germline CDR1 is SQVTM and CDR2 ANQGSEA. The V and J ends lost 7 bases and 8 bases, in that order; junction bases with no gene match: 18. The length of the CDR3 is 16 residues. The CDR3, as DNA: TGCAGCGCAAATAATCGTAGCGGGACAATCTCGGGGGAGCTGTTTTTT. This gives the protein CSANNRSGTISGELFF.

This clone came up once. CDR3 in amino acids: CASSVDRGNEAFF. The CDR3 DNA reads TGTGCCAGCAGCGTGGACAGGGGTAATGAAGCTTTCTTT. The chain uses TRBV5-4 and TRBJ1-1, with TRBD1 identical over 9 bases. The ends lost 4 bases at V and 7 bases at J; junction bases unmatched: 5. The CDR3 runs 13 residues. Germline values: CDR1 SGHNT, CDR2 YYREEE (reference sequence).

The CDR3 sequence is CASSQSASGTGYEQYF. CDR3 nucleotide sequence: TGCGCCAGCAGCCAAAGCGCCTCCGGGACAGGGTACGAGCAGTACTTC. The chain recombines TRBV4-1 with TRBJ2-7, with 9 bases identical to TRBD1. The CDR3 loop spans 16 amino acids. Germline CDR1 MGHRA, CDR2 YSYEKL. V was pared by 2 bases and J by 4 bases, with 9 bases of the junction left unmatched.

The chain is built from TRBV19 and TRBJ1-1; no firm D call. This CDR3 contains 14 residues. The V and J ends lost 1 base and 8 bases respectively, with 14 bases between them. CDR1 is LNHDA and CDR2 is SQIVND in the germline V gene (reference sequence). The CDR3 nucleotides are TGTGCCAGTAGTATAGCTTCTCTCGGCGGGGAAGCTTTCTTT. Its protein product is CASSIASLGGEAFF.

As to this clone: One junction end does not reproduce the germline sequence, and a read error may be involved. V usage is TRBV5-1 and J usage is TRBJ1-2, with D possibly TRBD1 on 5 matching bases. Germline V lookup: CDR1 SGHRS, CDR2 YFSETQ. This CDR3 comprises 15 residues. The CDR3 bases are TGTGCCAGCAGCTTAGGAACAGGATTAAACTATGGCTACACCTTC. This sequence encodes CASSLGTGLNYGYTF.